The T cell receptor beta chain described here comes from a study of early T cells in non-severe SARS-CoV-2 infection. TCRdb itself ran the 5' RACE reads through MiXCR, one entry per CDR3 protein. The top ten clones hold around 9.9% of a sample with 80,000 to 95,000 distinct CDR3 sequences, 11% to 15% of them seen once. The CDR3 loop spans 14 amino acids. V dropped 5 bases and J dropped 9; count of bases not matched to a gene: 10. Germline V lookup: CDR1 SEHNR, CDR2 FQNEAQ (reference sequence). This sequence was found in an adult who was a healthcare worker with PCR-confirmed SARS-CoV-2 infection or an uninfected control (not recorded which). Sample: whole blood. The rearrangement links TRBV7-9 to TRBJ2-1; 7 nucleotides agree with TRBD2. CDR3 sequence reads: CASSPQFGGGEQFF. Here the CDR3 DNA reads TGTGCCAGCAGCCCCCAATTCGGCGGGGGTGAGCAGTTCTTC.